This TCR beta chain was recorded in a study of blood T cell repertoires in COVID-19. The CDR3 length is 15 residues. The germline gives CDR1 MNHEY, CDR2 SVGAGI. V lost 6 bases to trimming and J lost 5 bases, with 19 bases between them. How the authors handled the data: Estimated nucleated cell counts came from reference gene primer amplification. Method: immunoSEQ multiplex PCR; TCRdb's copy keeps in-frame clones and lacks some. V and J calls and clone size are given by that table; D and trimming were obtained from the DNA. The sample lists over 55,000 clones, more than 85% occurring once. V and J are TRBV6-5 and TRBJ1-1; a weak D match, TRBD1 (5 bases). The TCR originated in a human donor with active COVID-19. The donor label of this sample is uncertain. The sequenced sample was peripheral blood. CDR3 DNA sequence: TGTGCCAGCAGATACACCGGGGGAGTAGGGACTGAAGCTTTCTTT. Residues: CASRYTGGVGTEAFF.